Listed below are T cell receptor beta chains from one sample, sequenced in a study of blood T cell repertoires in COVID-19. Some clones are missing from TCRdb's copy, which holds only in-frame ones; the method was immunoSEQ multiplex PCR. The sample shows around 66,000 clones, about 82% of them seen only once. Sequenced: peripheral blood. Every receptor here comes from a human donor in a cohort sampled during active COVID-19. Each CDR3 is given with its conserved first and last residue. D genes are given only for firm matches. Some rows mark clone size as missing; the rest say once, few, many or name a class of expanded clone.

size,V,D,J,DNA,CDR3
-,TRBV5-1,TRBD2,TRBJ2-7,TGCGCCAGCAGCATAACTAGCGGGGGTTACGAGCAGTACTTC,CASSITSGGYEQYF
-,TRBV5-6,-,TRBJ1-4,TGTGCCAGCAGCTTGGGCGGTACGCGGGCCGAAAAACTGTTTTTT,CASSLGGTRAEKLFF
-,TRBV2,-,TRBJ1-5,TGTGCCAGCAGTGAAGAAATAGGAACTAATAGCAATCAGCCCCAGCATTTT,CASSEEIGTNSNQPQHF
-,TRBV5-8,TRBD1,TRBJ2-5,TGTGCCAGCAGCTTCGGGACAGGGGGATCCAGGGAGACCCAGTACTTC,CASSFGTGGSRETQYF
-,TRBV14,-,TRBJ1-6,TGTGCCAGCAGCTCACAGGGTTCCCATAATTCACCCCTCCACTTT,CASSSQGSHNSPLHF
-,TRBV9,-,TRBJ2-7,TGTGCCAGCAGCGTAGAGGTCAGGGGTAGCGAGCAGTACTTC,CASSVEVRGSEQYF
once,TRBV21-1,-,TRBJ2-1,TGTGCCAGCAGCAAAGCCCTAGCGGGAGAGTGGAATGAGCAGTTCTTC,CASSKALAGEWNEQFF
-,TRBV25-1,TRBD2,TRBJ2-1,TGTGCCAGCAGTGATTCCGGACTAGCGGTCTCCTACAATGAGCAGTTCTTC,CASSDSGLAVSYNEQFF
-,TRBV20-1,-,TRBJ1-3,TGCAGTGCTAGTGAGGGGCCTGGAAACACCATATATTTT,CSASEGPGNTIYF
-,TRBV5-8,-,TRBJ2-5,TGTGCCAGCAGCTTGATCAGGGGAGAGACCCAGTACTTC,CASSLIRGETQYF
-,TRBV9,TRBD1,TRBJ2-7,TGTGCCAGCAGCGCACAGGGGGCGCCCTACGAGCAGTACTTC,CASSAQGAPYEQYF
once,TRBV4-3,-,TRBJ2-7,TGCGCCAGCAGCCAAGAACAGGGCGACTCCTACGAGCAGTACTTC,CASSQEQGDSYEQYF
-,TRBV27,TRBD1,TRBJ2-2,TGTGCCAGCAGTTTATCTAGGACAGGGCTCGCCGGGGAGCTGTTTTTT,CASSLSRTGLAGELFF
-,TRBV7-9,-,TRBJ1-1,TGTGCCAGCAGCCCCCAGGTTGGTAGCACTGAAGCTTTCTTT,CASSPQVGSTEAFF
-,TRBV25-1,TRBD1,TRBJ1-1,TGTGCCAGCAGGGACAGGGTGAACACTGAAGCTTTCTTT,CASRDRVNTEAFF
few,TRBV7-9,TRBD2,TRBJ2-1,TGTGCCAGCAGCTTACTAGCGGGACGCGGCGATGAGCAGTTCTTC,CASSLLAGRGDEQFF
-,TRBV6-2/TRBV6-3,TRBD1,TRBJ2-7,TGTGCCAGCAGTTACGGGGCAGGGGGCCAGCAGTACTTC,CASSYGAGGQQYF
few,TRBV4-3,-,TRBJ2-3,TGCGCCAGCAGCCAGAGGGGGTCGAAGACAGATACGCAGTATTTT,CASSQRGSKTDTQYF
-,TRBV2,-,TRBJ2-7,TGTGCCAGCACGAAGGGGTCCTACGAGCAGTACTTC,CASTKGSYEQYF
-,TRBV9,TRBD2,TRBJ2-3,TGTGCCAGCAGCGTAGGGGAGCGGGAGGGCCGCCTCTCGCAGTATTTT,CASSVGEREGRLSQYF
-,TRBV6-6,-,TRBJ2-7,TGTGCCAGCAGTGACCCTAGCGGACAGGGCCACGAGCAGTACTTC,CASSDPSGQGHEQYF
-,TRBV6-4,TRBD2,TRBJ2-7,TGTGCCAGCAGTGACTCGGGACTAGCGGGAGCTATAAACTACGAGCAGTACTTC,CASSDSGLAGAINYEQYF
-,TRBV7-6,-,TRBJ2-7,TGTGCCAGCAGCCGGGGACATGAGCGATACGAGCAGTACTTC,CASSRGHERYEQYF
-,TRBV28,TRBD2,TRBJ2-7,TGTGCCAGCCGAACTTCCGGGACTAGCGGGAGGATAGGCGACGAGCAGTACTTC,CASRTSGTSGRIGDEQYF
-,TRBV5-4,TRBD2,TRBJ2-7,TGTGCCAGCAGCTTGGTTGCGGGGAGGGGTTCCTACGAGCAGTACTTC,CASSLVAGRGSYEQYF
once,TRBV7-8,-,TRBJ1-6,TGTGCCAGCAGCTTAGCGAGGGCTTCGACGCATTCACCCCTCCACTTT,CASSLARASTHSPLHF
-,TRBV24-1,TRBD1,TRBJ2-7,TGTGCCACCAGTGGTGGCCCGGGACAGGGGTACGAGCAGTACTTC,CATSGGPGQGYEQYF
-,TRBV7-2,TRBD1,TRBJ2-7,TGTGCCAGCAGCCCCCAACAGGGGACCTACGAGCAGTACTTC,CASSPQQGTYEQYF
-,TRBV5-6,TRBD1,TRBJ2-7,TGTGCCAGCAGCCCTACAGGGGGGATGAGGGAGCAGTACTTC,CASSPTGGMREQYF
-,TRBV29-1,TRBD1,TRBJ2-7,TGCAGCGCCAGACAGGGAGTTGCCTCTCCCGAGCAGTACTTC,CSARQGVASPEQYF
-,TRBV6-5,TRBD2,TRBJ2-3,TGTGCCAGCCTTAGCGGGGTACGCACAGATACGCAGTATTTT,CASLSGVRTDTQYF
-,TRBV24-1,-,TRBJ2-7,TGTGCCACCAGTGATTCGGGAGCTACCTACGAGCAGTACTTC,CATSDSGATYEQYF
-,TRBV18,-,TRBJ1-2,TGTGCCAGCTCACCACGGGGAGGCGGAGGCTATGGCTACACCTTC,CASSPRGGGGYGYTF
-,TRBV18,TRBD1,TRBJ1-4,TGTGCCAGCTCACTATCCCGGGGAAGGGGGCAAGAAGAAAAACTGTTTTTT,CASSLSRGRGQEEKLFF
-,TRBV19,TRBD1,TRBJ2-7,TGTGCCAGTAGTAACCTCGTGGGACAGGGAACCTACGAGCAGTACTTC,CASSNLVGQGTYEQYF
-,TRBV10-3,-,TRBJ2-7,TGTGCCACCTCTGCCCAGGGCCACGAGCAGTACTTC,CATSAQGHEQYF
-,TRBV19,-,TRBJ1-2,TGTGCCAGTAGGAGGACAGACCTTAACTATGGCTACACCTTC,CASRRTDLNYGYTF
-,TRBV11-2,-,TRBJ1-1,TGTGCCAGCAGCAGAGATAAAGGGGGCACTGAAGCTTTCTTT,CASSRDKGGTEAFF
-,TRBV18,-,TRBJ2-7,TGTGCCAGCTCACCGGACTACCTCTGGGAGCAGTACTTC,CASSPDYLWEQYF
medium-sized,TRBV19,TRBD1,TRBJ2-7,TGTGCCAGTAGTAAGGGACAGGGGACCTACTACGAGCAGTACTTC,CASSKGQGTYYEQYF
-,TRBV4-1,TRBD2,TRBJ2-1,TGCGCCAGCAGCCAGGAAGCGGGAGGCCCCAATGAGCAGTTCTTC,CASSQEAGGPNEQFF
-,TRBV18,-,TRBJ1-6,TGTGCCAGCTCACCACAGACCGGCTCGGGAACACCCCTCCACTTT,CASSPQTGSGTPLHF
many,TRBV9,-,TRBJ2-5,TGTGCCAGCAGCGTAGCTACGGGGGGCCGAGAGACCCAGTACTTC,CASSVATGGRETQYF
-,TRBV3-1/TRBV3-2,TRBD1,TRBJ1-6,TGTGCCAGCAGCTACAGACAGGGCTATAATTCACCCCTCCACTTT,CASSYRQGYNSPLHF
-,TRBV6-4,-,TRBJ2-7,TGTGCCAGCGGTCCGGGGTACTCCTACGAGCAGTACTTC,CASGPGYSYEQYF
-,TRBV15,TRBD2,TRBJ2-5,TGTGCCACCAGCAGAGATAAGACTAGCGGGGAAGAGACCCAGTACTTC,CATSRDKTSGEETQYF
-,TRBV28,TRBD2,TRBJ2-7,TGTGCCAGCACCCCCTTGACTAGCGGAAGCTACGAGCAGTACTTC,CASTPLTSGSYEQYF
-,TRBV28,-,TRBJ2-7,TGTGCCAGCAGGGCCGCCGGGGGAGGTCCCTACGAGCAGTACTTC,CASRAAGGGPYEQYF
-,TRBV6-5,-,TRBJ1-1,TGTGCCAGCAAGAGCGGGGGAGGGGGTTTTTGGGAAGCTTTCTTT,CASKSGGGGFWEAFF
-,TRBV4-3,-,TRBJ2-7,TGCGCCAGCAGCCAAGGACTGAAATCAGGGGCTATAATCTACGAGCAGTACTTC,CASSQGLKSGAIIYEQYF
few,TRBV5-1,TRBD1,TRBJ2-7,TGCGCCAGCAGACCCCAACCGACAGGGGGCTACTACGAGCAGTACTTC,CASRPQPTGGYYEQYF
-,TRBV7-3,TRBD2,TRBJ2-7,TGTGCCAGCAGCTTCCAGACTAGCGGCCCTGATCGTAGCTCCTACGAGCAGTACTTC,CASSFQTSGPDRSSYEQYF
-,TRBV11-2,-,TRBJ2-1,TGTGCCAGCAGCTTGGGGGGAGCGTCCTACAATGAGCAGTTCTTC,CASSLGGASYNEQFF
few,TRBV4-1,-,TRBJ1-4,TGCGCCAGCAGCCCAAAGTCGGGTACTAATGAAAAACTGTTTTTT,CASSPKSGTNEKLFF
-,TRBV6-4,-,TRBJ2-2,TGTGCCAGCCGACTAGAAGAGAACACCGGGGAGCTGTTTTTT,CASRLEENTGELFF
-,TRBV7-6,-,TRBJ1-1,TGTGCCAGCAGCTTAGGGCGGGGAATGAACACTGAAGCTTTCTTT,CASSLGRGMNTEAFF
-,TRBV27,-,TRBJ1-1,TGTGCCAGCAGGTCGGGGGGAACGAACACTGAAGCTTTCTTT,CASRSGGTNTEAFF
few,TRBV7-3,-,TRBJ2-6,TGTGCCAGCAGCTTACGCCCTTCTCAGGGTATCCCTTCGGCTGGGGCCAACGTCCTGACTTTC,CASSLRPSQGIPSAGANVLTF